This T cell receptor (beta chain) came from a study of shared clonotypes between healthy human individuals. Germline CDR1 reads SGHRS; CDR2 reads YFSETQ. The CDR3 contains 19 residues. V dropped 4 bases and J dropped 6; count of bases not matched to a gene: 18. Only in-frame clones appear in the TCRdb table, and some are missing; sequencing was by immunoSEQ multiplex PCR. The sample consists of 2 million to 2.5 million clones, around 95% of them appearing once. This chain uses TRBV5-1 with TRBJ2-2; 10 bases match TRBD1. Sequenced: naive CD4+ T cells sorted from blood. As for subset: CD45RA+ positively selected. The TCR originated in a man between 18 and 35 years old in good health. The CDR3, as DNA: TGCGCCAGCAGCATAACAAGTCCCTCCGGGACAGGGGTCCCCGGGGAGCTGTTTTTT. Translated: CASSITSPSGTGVPGELFF.